The entry below gives a single TCR beta chain sequence along with its context. Its matching antigen is unknown. Sequencing used immunoSEQ multiplex PCR; TCRdb keeps in-frame clones, though not all of them. The table lists about 20,000 clones, roughly 85% of them singletons, with roughly 6.9% in the top ten. The sample originates from a study of somatic mutations in cytotoxic T cells in rheumatoid arthritis. About the research overall: Blood (about 31 ml EDTA) from each patient was taken right after diagnosis, before any treatment.

Whole-study findings and limits: The slightly lower representation of TRBV07 among rheumatoid arthritis patients did not undergo correction for multiple comparisons.

V was cut by 5 bases and J by 0 bases, with 32 bases left in between. Germline-derived CDR1 and CDR2 are GTSNPN and SVGIG (reference sequence). The CDR3 is 22 residues long. This chain joins TRBV30 and TRBJ2-6; D possibly corresponds to TRBD2 (5 bases). Sequences were obtained from CD8+ T cells sorted from blood. The sequence derives from a woman between 40 and 55 years old with rheumatoid arthritis. The CDR3 DNA reads TGTGCCTGGTGCTTACCGAGCGCCTCGGGAACGATCTCCCTCTCTGGGGCCAACGTCCTGACTTTC. Translating it yields CAWCLPSASGTISLSGANVLTF.